The next 14 T cell receptor beta chains were all read from a single sample in a study of chemoradiotherapy in HPV16-positive cancers. Sequencing used immunoSEQ multiplex PCR; TCRdb keeps in-frame clones, though not all of them. The sample records 25,000 to 30,000 clones, roughly 92% being singletons. The input for sequencing was blood, taken from a patient who underwent chemoradiotherapy. These receptors all come from a human donor with HPV-associated anogenital cancer.

The chain is built from TRBV14 and TRBJ2-1; TRBD2 might be the D (6 bases). The germline V gene has CDR1 SGHDN and CDR2 FVKESK. This CDR3 is 15 amino acids long. The ends were cut back, 3 bases at V and 4 bases at J, with 13 bases in the middle. CDR3 amino acids: CASSHESGGYNEQFF. The DNA of the CDR3 is TGTGCCAGCAGCCATGAGTCCGGGGGATACAATGAGCAGTTCTTC.

The genes are TRBV2 and TRBJ1-6; D is undetermined. V shed 3 bases and J shed 1 base, with 7 bases lying between them. CDR1 and CDR2 (germline): SNHLY, FYNNEI. The CDR3 has 15 amino acids. Here the CDR3 DNA reads TGTGCCAGCAGTGACCGTGAATCCTATAATTCACCCCTCCACTTT. Its protein product is CASSDRESYNSPLHF.

The chain joins TRBV2 to TRBJ2-5; 12 bases are shared with TRBD2. CDR3 length: 15 amino acids. Germline trimming cut 6 bases from V and 2 bases from J; bases unmatched to any gene: 4. Germline assignment: CDR1 SNHLY and CDR2 FYNNEI. The DNA of the CDR3 is TGTGCCAGCAGCAGGACTAGCGGGGTTCAAGAGACCCAGTACTTC. Encoded protein: CASSRTSGVQETQYF.

V gene TRBV10-3 combines with J gene TRBJ2-2; D may correspond to TRBD1 or TRBD2 (6 bases each). Germline CDR1 is ENHRY and CDR2 is SYGVKD. V was trimmed by 7 bases and J by 6 bases, leaving 15 bases between them. This CDR3 is built from 14 residues. The CDR3 bases are TGTGCCATCACAAGGGAGGCAGGGGCCGGGGAGCTGTTTTTT. This translates into CAITREAGAGELFF.

This clone has only a few counts. The chain recombines TRBV19 with TRBJ1-2; a possible D gene is TRBD1 (5 bases). Looked up from germline, CDR1 is LNHDA and CDR2 is SQIVND (reference sequence). The length of the CDR3 is 13 residues. V shed 5 bases and J shed 0 bases, with 7 bases lying between them. CDR3 nucleotides: TGTGCCAGTAGTTGGGGCGCTAACTATGGCTACACCTTC. It yields the protein CASSWGANYGYTF.

This clone has a single count. The chain carries TRBV30 and TRBJ1-1, with D maybe TRBD1 (5 bases). The CDR3 has 12 residues. V was pared by 3 bases and J by 3 bases, with 8 bases between. From germline, CDR1 is GTSNPN and CDR2 SVGIG (reference sequence). Written as DNA, the CDR3 is TGTGCCTGGAGGTCAGGGTACACTGAAGCTTTCTTT. Protein product: CAWRSGYTEAFF.

The genes are TRBV19 and TRBJ1-4; D gene unclear. CDR1 is LNHDA and CDR2 is SQIVND in the germline V gene (reference sequence). This CDR3 is built from 13 residues. V lost 4 bases and J 8 bases, leaving 11 bases between the germline ends. The CDR3 DNA follows: TGTGCCAGTAGTAGGGGAATTGCCGAAAAACTGTTTTTT. Translated: CASSRGIAEKLFF.

The V gene is TRBV18, the J gene TRBJ2-2, with 7 bases lining up with TRBD1. Trimming at V came to 3 bases and at J to 1 base, leaving 5 bases not matched to a gene. This CDR3 is built from 16 residues. CDR1 KGHSH and CDR2 LQKENI come from the germline V gene. The CDR3 bases are TGTGCCAGCTCACCGATGACAGGGAAGAACACCGGGGAGCTGTTTTTT. Its protein is CASSPMTGKNTGELFF. The whole variable domain, remainder taken from reference TRBV18 and TRBJ2-2, is NAGVMQNPRHLVRRRGQEARLRCSPMKGHSHVYWYRQLPEEGLKFMVYLQKENIIDESGMPKERFSAEFPKEGPSILRIQQVVRGDSAAYFCASSPMTGKNTGELFFGEGSRLTVL.

DNA of the CDR3: TGTGCCAGCAGCTTAGGGACCGGCGTTCGCGAGCAGTACTTC. Protein: CASSLGTGVREQYF. This chain links TRBV7-2 with TRBJ2-7, with D unresolved. The germline V gene has CDR1 SGHTA and CDR2 FQGNSA. This CDR3 spans 14 amino acids. V was clipped by 1 base and J by 6 bases, with 13 bases between them.

This CDR3 is CASSFRTSADTQYF. The DNA of the CDR3 is TGTGCCAGCAGCTTCAGGACCAGCGCAGATACGCAGTATTTT. The rearrangement joins TRBV7-8 to TRBJ2-3; D is unresolved. The CDR3 has 14 residues. CDR1 and CDR2 from the germline V gene are SGHVS and FQNEAQ. The V and J ends lost 3 bases and 4 bases respectively, with 11 bases between them.

The V gene is TRBV5-1, the J gene TRBJ2-1; D may be TRBD1 (5 bases). The germline V gene has CDR1 SGHRS and CDR2 YFSETQ. The CDR3 totals 16 residues. V dropped 0 bases and J dropped 8 bases, with 18 bases sitting between them. The CDR3, as DNA: TGCGCCAGCAGCTTGGAAGGCAGGCTCAGGGTCGATGAGCAGTTCTTC. This sequence encodes CASSLEGRLRVDEQFF.

The rearrangement links TRBV5-1 to TRBJ2-7, with D maybe TRBD1 (6 bases). V was cut by 4 bases and J by 3 bases, with 14 bases left in between. Germline V gene lookup returns CDR1 SGHRS and CDR2 YFSETQ. This CDR3 spans 14 amino acids. CDR3 residues: CASSDHRVNYEQYF. Written as DNA, the CDR3 is TGCGCCAGCAGCGACCACAGGGTAAACTACGAGCAGTACTTC.

V and J are TRBV7-9 and TRBJ2-5; 8 bases agree with TRBD1. The CDR3 contains 14 residues. V was pared by 5 bases and J by 1 base, with 3 bases of the junction left unmatched. The V gene's germline CDR1 is SEHNR and CDR2 FQNEAQ (reference sequence). The CDR3 DNA reads as TGTGCCAGCAGCCCAGGACAGGGCCAAGAGACCCAGTACTTC. This codes for CASSPGQGQETQYF.

The gene calls are TRBV9 and TRBJ2-6; no clear D. CDR3 length equals 15 residues. The germline V and J ends were trimmed by 0 bases and 0 bases, with 4 bases remaining between them. The germline CDR1 and CDR2 sequences are SGDLS and YYNGEE. The CDR3 loop is CASSVALSGANVLTF. The CDR3 coding sequence is TGTGCCAGCAGCGTAGCTCTCTCTGGGGCCAACGTCCTGACTTTC.